The entry below gives a single TCR beta chain sequence along with its context. The antigen is not known. Extracted from the samples, RNA was reverse transcribed into cDNA to serve as the sequencing template. TCRdb keeps only in-frame clones here, not all; method: immunoSEQ multiplex PCR. The sample lists about 110,000 clones; approximately 51% were seen once. This sample was included in a study of CD8+ T cells in alopecia areata. Study findings and constraints: With just one nonresponder, it is still uncertain whether baseline CD8+ expansion relates to response. In scalp samples, resident alphabeta T cells of normal skin are also sequenced.

Documented treatment: oral pan-JAK inhibitor, 5-10 mg twice daily. Punch biopsies of lesional scalp, plus peripheral blood, were taken from alopecia areata patients. PBMCs were stained for CD3, CD4 and CD8, and CD4+ and CD8+ T cells were sorted. V lost 5 bases, J lost 3 bases, and 13 bases lay in between. CDR1 is GTSNPN, CDR2 SVGIG, per germline (reference sequence). CDR3 length equals 13 residues. This sample comprised CD4+ T cells sorted from blood, obtained at week 24, from a patient treated with tofacitinib. This TCR derives from a human donor with alopecia areata. V is TRBV30 and J is TRBJ2-5, with a possible D match to TRBD2 (5 bases). CDR3 DNA: TGTGCCTGGGAGGACGGGAACGAAGAGACCCAGTACTTC. Translating it yields CAWEDGNEETQYF.